This T cell receptor beta chain comes out of a study of spatial heterogeneity in lung cancer. Germline-derived CDR1 and CDR2 are LGHNA and YSLEER. V was pared by 0 bases and J by 6 bases, with 21 bases between. The CDR3 has 18 amino acids. A single record per CDR3 protein comes from TCRdb applying MiXCR to the 5' RACE reads. Here the sample spans thousands of distinct CDR3 sequences, around a sixth being singletons. Documented time point: sample taken at primary tumor resection. There are a few counts of this clonotype. The material was normal lung tissue next to the tumor, obtained at surgery. This rearrangement joins TRBV4-3 to TRBJ2-1, with D perhaps matching TRBD2 (5 bases). The source is a male donor with early-stage non-small cell lung cancer. CDR3 sequence (DNA): TGCGCCAGCAGCCAAGATATTTTTTCGGGGATCACGGGCAATGAGCAGTTCTTC. Protein: CASSQDIFSGITGNEQFF.